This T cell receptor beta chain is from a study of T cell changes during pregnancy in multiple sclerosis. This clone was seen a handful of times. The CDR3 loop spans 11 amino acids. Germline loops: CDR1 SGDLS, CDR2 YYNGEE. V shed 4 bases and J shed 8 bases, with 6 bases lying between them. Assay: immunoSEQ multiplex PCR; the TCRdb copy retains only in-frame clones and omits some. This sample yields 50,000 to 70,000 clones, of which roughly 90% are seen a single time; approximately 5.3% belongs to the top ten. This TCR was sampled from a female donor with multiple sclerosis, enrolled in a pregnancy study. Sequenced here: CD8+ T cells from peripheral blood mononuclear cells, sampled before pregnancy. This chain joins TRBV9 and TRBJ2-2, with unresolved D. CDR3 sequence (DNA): TGTGCCAGCAGCACGGAGGGGGAGCTGTTTTTT. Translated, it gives CASSTEGELFF.